Listed here is a single T cell receptor beta chain. The CDR3 is 13 amino acids. These data come from a study of T cell changes during pregnancy in multiple sclerosis. Libraries were prepared by immunoSEQ multiplex PCR; TCRdb keeps only in-frame clonotypes and omits some of them. Here the sample spans tens of thousands of clones, about 93% being singletons. This chain joins TRBV21-1 and TRBJ2-7; the table assigns TRBD2, which was not confirmed against the DNA. TRBV21-1 is a listed pseudogene. The material was CD4+ T cells from peripheral blood mononuclear cells, obtained after pregnancy. This TCR came from a female donor with multiple sclerosis, enrolled in a pregnancy study. The CDR3 sequence is CASSRRTNYEQYF. The CDR3 DNA follows: TGTGCCAGCAGCAGACGGACTAACTACGAGCAGTACTTC.